The 21 T cell receptor beta chains presented below share a single source sample, sequenced in a study of blood T cell repertoires in COVID-19. Profiling relied on immunoSEQ multiplex PCR, and the TCRdb table lists in-frame clones only, not all of them. Found here are about 73,000 clones, approximately 80% of them singletons; the top ten hold around 2.3%. The sample was peripheral blood. Every receptor here comes from a man in his 70s with COVID-19, enrolled during active disease.

The chain uses TRBV18 and TRBJ2-3; 11 bases fit TRBD2. Germline V lookup: CDR1 KGHSH, CDR2 LQKENI. CDR3 length: 17 residues. V dropped 5 bases and J dropped 0; count of bases not matched to a gene: 7. The CDR3, as DNA: TGTGCCAGCTCAGCTACGGGACTAGCGGTTAGCACAGATACGCAGTATTTT. Translated: CASSATGLAVSTDTQYF.

In this sample, this clone turned up a few times. The chain carries TRBV5-6 and TRBJ2-2, with TRBD1 as a possible D gene (6 bases). Germline lookup yields CDR1 SGHDT and CDR2 YYEEEE. V shed 2 bases and J shed 3 bases, with 14 bases lying between them. CDR3 size: 16 residues. This chain's CDR3 is CASSLVQGYDTGELFF. Here the CDR3 DNA reads TGTGCCAGCAGCTTAGTTCAGGGGTATGACACCGGGGAGCTGTTTTTT. Full variable domain (outside the CDR3, taken from reference TRBV5-6 and TRBJ2-2): DAGVTQSPTHLIKTRGQQVTLRCSPKSGHDTVSWYQQALGQGPQFIFQYYEEEERQRGNFPDRFSGHQFPNYSSELNVNALLLGDSALYLCASSLVQGYDTGELFFGEGSRLTVL.

The chain employs TRBV27 and TRBJ2-7; the D gene is possibly TRBD2 (5 bases). V dropped 0 bases and J dropped 2 bases, with 14 bases sitting between them. Germline V gene sequence: CDR1 MNHEY, CDR2 SMNVEV (reference sequence). The length of the CDR3 is 16 residues. CDR3: CASSLSTGERTYEQYF. DNA of the CDR3: TGTGCCAGCAGTTTATCCACTGGGGAGCGCACCTACGAGCAGTACTTC.

The chain combines TRBV4-2 with TRBJ2-1; 8 bases match TRBD2. This CDR3 is 20 amino acids long. CDR1 LGHNA and CDR2 YNFKEQ come from the germline V gene. V dropped 3 bases and J dropped 0; count of bases not matched to a gene: 16. In nucleotides, the CDR3 is TGTGCCAGCAGCCAGGCCCCCGGGGGGGTAGCGGGTAGCTCCTACAATGAGCAGTTCTTC. Translated, it gives CASSQAPGGVAGSSYNEQFF.

The rearrangement joins TRBV19 to TRBJ1-1, with D perhaps matching TRBD1 (5 bases). V gave up 7 bases and J gave up 2 bases, with 11 bases separating them. Germline V gene lookup returns CDR1 LNHDA and CDR2 SQIVND (reference sequence). This CDR3 has 13 amino acids. CDR3 nucleotide sequence: TGTGCCAGTACGCTAGGGGTTAACACTGAAGCTTTCTTT. Its protein is CASTLGVNTEAFF.

The V and J genes are TRBV5-1 and TRBJ1-3, with 10 bases identical to TRBD1. The CDR3 is 15 residues long. V dropped 0 bases and J dropped 5; count of bases not matched to a gene: 2. From germline, CDR1 is SGHRS and CDR2 YFSETQ. In DNA, the CDR3 is TGCGCCAGCAGCTTGGAGGGACAGGGGAGAAACACCATATATTTT. Its protein is CASSLEGQGRNTIYF.

The chain joins TRBV11-3 to TRBJ2-5; 10 bases align to TRBD1. There are 15 residues in the CDR3. Germline lookup yields CDR1 SGHNT and CDR2 YENEEA. V lost 4 bases to trimming and J lost 5 bases; unmatched junction nucleotides: 7. The CDR3 nucleotides are TGTGCCAGCAGCTCCCAGACAGGGGGCATCGAGACCCAGTACTTC. This translates into CASSSQTGGIETQYF.

This chain joins TRBV2 and TRBJ1-5; 7 bases agree with TRBD1. The ends lost 6 bases at V and 0 bases at J; junction bases unmatched: 5. Germline lookup yields CDR1 SNHLY and CDR2 FYNNEI. There are 15 residues in the CDR3. Written as DNA, the CDR3 is TGTGCCAGCAGATTTGGGACAGTTAGCAATCAGCCCCAGCATTTT. This gives the protein CASRFGTVSNQPQHF.

This clone came up a few times. This chain uses TRBV4-3 with TRBJ1-6; 7 bases fit TRBD1. V trimming: 0 bases; J trimming: 7 bases; junction bases outside the gene matches: 12. The CDR3 is 18 amino acids. The V gene's germline CDR1 is LGHNA and CDR2 YSLEER. CDR3 amino acids: CASSQEVGRTGLNSPLHF. CDR3 coding DNA: TGCGCCAGCAGCCAAGAGGTTGGTAGGACAGGCTTAAATTCACCCCTCCACTTT.

The chain recombines TRBV12-3 or TRBV12-4 with TRBJ2-7, with a tentative D call TRBD1 (5 bases). Deletions cut 4 bases from V and 4 bases from J, with 11 bases between. CDR3 length equals 13 residues. CDR3 in DNA: TGTGCCAGCAGTTCCCAGGGTTCTTACGAGCAGTACTTC. Translated: CASSSQGSYEQYF.

Concerning this clone itself: The junction differs from germline at one of its ends, possibly a read error. The chain links TRBV5-8 to TRBJ2-7, with D hard to call. From germline, CDR1 is SGHTS and CDR2 YDEGEE. This CDR3 comprises 8 residues. This chain's CDR3 is CASSFARF. For the CDR3, the DNA is TGTGCCAGCAGCTTCGCGAGATTC. Together with reference TRBV5-8 and TRBJ2-7, the CDR3 gives the full variable domain: EAGVTQSPTHLIKTRGQQATLRCSPISGHTSVYWYQQALGLGLQFLLWYDEGEERNRGNFPPRFSGRQFPNYSSELNVNALELEDSALYLCASSFARFGPGTRLTVT.

The chain has TRBV5-1 and TRBJ1-6; weak D call: TRBD1 (6 bases). CDR1 and CDR2 from the germline V gene are SGHRS and YFSETQ. The CDR3 loop spans 17 amino acids. Trimming pared 5 bases from V and 8 bases from J, leaving 23 bases between. CDR3 DNA: TGCGCCAGCAGTCCGGGTGGGGGGGCCGGTTATCATTCACCCCTCCACTTT. This sequence encodes CASSPGGGAGYHSPLHF.

The chain uses TRBV28 and TRBJ2-4; tentatively, D is TRBD1 (7 bases). The germline gives CDR1 MDHEN, CDR2 SYDVKM. Between the trimmed V and J ends, which lost 6 bases and 8 bases, there was a span of 17 bases. This CDR3 comprises 14 residues. Here the CDR3 reads CASSSSAGGHIQYF. For the CDR3, the DNA is TGTGCCAGCAGCTCCTCGGCAGGGGGGCACATTCAGTACTTC.

The chain recombines TRBV6-6 with TRBJ1-2, with D tentatively TRBD1 (6 bases). This CDR3 is built from 14 residues. Trimming pared 5 bases from V and 6 bases from J, leaving 16 bases between. The germline CDR1 and CDR2 sequences are MNHNY and SVGAGI (reference sequence). This CDR3 is CASSPRGGLNGYTF. CDR3 bases: TGTGCCAGCAGTCCTAGGGGGGGACTGAATGGCTACACCTTC.

The chain joins TRBV19 to TRBJ2-7; tentative D call: TRBD2 (6 bases). Trimming left V 1 base short and J 0 bases short, with 7 bases between. CDR1 LNHDA and CDR2 SQIVND come from the germline V gene (reference sequence). The CDR3 sequence is 14 residues long. The CDR3 DNA is TGTGCCAGTAGTATAGTCGGGAGCTCCTACGAGCAGTACTTC. It yields the protein CASSIVGSSYEQYF.

This clone was observed a handful of times. This rearrangement joins TRBV11-2 to TRBJ2-1; D perhaps matches TRBD2 (5 bases). CDR1 and CDR2 (germline): SGHAT, FQNNGV. V was shortened by 1 base and J by 0 bases, with 7 bases between the two germline ends. This CDR3 spans 15 amino acids. For the CDR3, the DNA is TGTGCCAGCAGCTTAGGTGGGAGCTCCTACAATGAGCAGTTCTTC. Its translation is CASSLGGSSYNEQFF.

The chain carries TRBV6-2 or TRBV6-3 and TRBJ2-7; D gene uncertain. V was trimmed by 4 bases and J by 7 bases, leaving 11 bases between them. The CDR3 consists of 12 residues. Germline V gene sequence: CDR1 MNHEY, CDR2 SVGEGT. In DNA form, the CDR3 reads TGTGCCAGCAGTTTACGTGAGAGTGAGCAGTACTTC. Translation gives CASSLRESEQYF.

This clone was seen once. The V gene is TRBV29-1, the J gene TRBJ1-4, with 9 bases fitting TRBD1. The CDR3 has 15 residues. The V segment lost 7 bases and the J segment 4 bases; nucleotides outside the gene matches: 10. From germline, CDR1 is SQVTM and CDR2 ANQGSEA. The CDR3 here is CSALPGTGSNEKLFF. The CDR3 DNA reads TGCAGCGCCCTACCCGGGACAGGGAGTAATGAAAAACTGTTTTTT.

The rearrangement joins TRBV5-1 to TRBJ2-1, with TRBD2 matching over 9 bases. V trimming: 1 base; J trimming: 8 bases; junction bases outside the gene matches: 7. Germline V gene data show CDR1 as SGHRS and CDR2 as YFSETQ. This CDR3 comprises 15 residues. The CDR3 DNA sequence: TGCGCCAGCAGCTTGAGCTCTAGCGGGACTTATGAGCAGTTCTTC. Protein product: CASSLSSSGTYEQFF. Full variable domain (rest looked up from reference TRBV5-1 and TRBJ2-1): KAGVTQTPRYLIKTRGQQVTLSCSPISGHRSVSWYQQTPGQGLQFLFEYFSETQRNKGNFPGRFSGRQFSNSRSEMNVSTLELGDSALYLCASSLSSSGTYEQFFGPGTRLTVL.

The chain employs TRBV4-3 and TRBJ1-1; 8 bases are a match to TRBD1. V lost 4 bases and J lost 5; bases outside the gene matches: 6. Germline loops: CDR1 LGHNA, CDR2 YSLEER. This CDR3 is 14 amino acids long. As DNA, the CDR3 is TGCGCCAGCAGCCCGACAGGGGTGTGGACTGAAGCTTTCTTT. Protein sequence: CASSPTGVWTEAFF.

This clone was seen a few times. An end of the junction differs from the germline gene, which may be a read error. V usage is TRBV28 and J usage is TRBJ2-5; TRBD2 is a possible D gene (6 bases). This CDR3 comprises 13 residues. Germline CDR1 MDHEN, CDR2 SYDVKM. CDR3 residues: CASSPGLLLGADF. The CDR3 coding sequence is TGTGCCAGCAGCCCTGGACTACTCTTAGGGGCGGACTTC. Together with reference TRBV28 and TRBJ2-5, the CDR3 gives the full variable domain: DVKVTQSSRYLVKRTGEKVFLECVQDMDHENMFWYRQDPGLGLRLIYFSYDVKMKEKGDIPEGYSVSREKKERFSLILESASTNQTSMYLCASSPGLLLGADFGPGTRLLVL.